This TCR beta chain stems from a study of T cells in localized non-small cell lung cancer. Findings and limits, study-wide: Uninvolved adjacent lung, not tumor, had the highest T cell clonality. There were a median roughly 61 of the top 100 tumor clones appearing in adjacent lung. Higher blood T cell density went with longer overall survival. A single tumor region was sequenced, leaving heterogeneity possible.

TCRdb's copy holds only in-frame clones and misses some; the assay was immunoSEQ multiplex PCR. Of approximately 70,000 clones listed, roughly nine tenths are singletons. A note on this clone: Its antigen is not identified.

V was clipped by 3 bases and J by 5 bases; unmatched bases: 7. The CDR3 length is 14 residues. The germline CDR1 and CDR2 sequences are SGHDT and YYEEEE. The sample in question was peripheral blood, obtained before any cancer treatment. The gene calls are TRBV5-6 and TRBJ2-5; 7 nucleotides agree with TRBD1. The receptor comes from a male donor aged 60 or over with stage III squamous cell lung carcinoma. The CDR3 region is CASSSGQRRETQYF. DNA of the CDR3: TGTGCCAGCAGCTCGGGACAGAGACGGGAGACCCAGTACTTC.